What follows describes a single T cell receptor (beta chain). Its antigen is unidentified. Method: immunoSEQ multiplex PCR; TCRdb's copy keeps in-frame clones and lacks some. The table records under 85,000 clones, around 80% of them present only once. Any history of autoimmune disease or systemic immunosuppression disqualified patients. Blood draws occurred at baseline, cycle 4 day 1, and cycle 7 day 1. The data are from a study of OX40 agonist ivuxolimab in advanced cancers. Study-level findings and limits: Doses of 0.1 to 3.0 mg/kg were accompanied by clonal expansion of CD4+ and CD8+ blood T cells by week 6.

The length of the CDR3 is 16 residues. Per germline, CDR1 SGDLS and CDR2 YYNGEE. The V end lost 3 bases, the J end lost 9 bases, and 22 bases lay between the germline ends. Sample: CD4+ or CD8+ T cells sorted from blood, taken in a trial of the OX40 agonist ivuxolimab. The chain carries TRBV9 and TRBJ2-1; D may be TRBD1 (6 bases). The receptor was derived from an adult with an advanced solid tumor such as melanoma, head and neck, liver or kidney cancer. The CDR3 protein is CASSGGTNDRSREQFF. As DNA, the CDR3 is TGTGCCAGCAGCGGGGGAACAAACGACAGGAGCCGTGAGCAGTTCTTC.